A selection of T cell receptor beta chains follows, all from one sample in a study of cytotoxic CD8 clonotypes in ibrutinib-treated CLL. TCRdb's copy holds only in-frame clones and misses some; the assay was immunoSEQ multiplex PCR. The sample includes around 250,000 clones, 70% seen only once; the top ten take about 16%. Sequenced here: PBMCs, sampled after 24 months of ibrutinib treatment. Receptors were obtained from a human donor with chronic lymphocytic leukemia. CDR3s include the opening cysteine and the closing phenylalanine or tryptophan. D genes are given only for firm matches. Clone size, where shown, is once, few, many, or a class for clones that have expanded.

>TRBJ2-2|TRBD2|TRBV11-3|NA
TGTGCCAGCAGCTTAGAGGGACTAGCCTCGGGGGAGCTGTTTTTT
CASSLEGLASGELFF
>TRBJ1-2|NA|TRBV28|NA
TGTGCCAGCAGTTTGTTGACGGAGCCTCGAAATGGCTACACCTTC
CASSLLTEPRNGYTF
>TRBJ1-4|NA|TRBV29-1|once
TGCAGCGTGGGGGACGGCAATGAAAAACTGTTTTTT
CSVGDGNEKLFF
>TRBJ2-6|TRBD1|TRBV28|NA
TGTGCCAGCAGTTTGGACAGGTCCTCTGGGGCCAACGTCCTGACTTTC
CASSLDRSSGANVLTF
>TRBJ2-7|NA|TRBV10-2|NA
TGCGCCAGCAACGGACGGCCGGAAGCCTACGAGCAGTACTTC
CASNGRPEAYEQYF
>TRBJ2-7|TRBD2|TRBV6-5|NA
TGTGCCAGCAGACACCTAGCGGGAGCTTCCTACGAGCAGTACTTC
CASRHLAGASYEQYF
>TRBJ2-2|TRBD2|TRBV5-8|NA
TGTGCCAGCAGCATGTCCGGGACTAGCGGGAGTAACGGGGAGCTGTTTTTT
CASSMSGTSGSNGELFF
>TRBJ1-2|TRBD1|TRBV7-9|NA
TGTGCCAGCAGCTCATCCGGGACAGGGTTTGGCTACACCTTC
CASSSSGTGFGYTF
>TRBJ2-5|TRBD2|TRBV7-9|NA
TGTGCCAGCAGCTTCGCAAGCGGGATTGAGACCCAGTACTTC
CASSFASGIETQYF
>TRBJ1-3|NA|TRBV6-6|NA
TGTGCCAGCAGTTACGGGACTTGGGGAAACACCATATATTTT
CASSYGTWGNTIYF
>TRBJ1-1|NA|TRBV6-5|few
TGTGCCAGCAGTTACCGGAGGGGTAGCAACACTGAAGCTTTCTTT
CASSYRRGSNTEAFF